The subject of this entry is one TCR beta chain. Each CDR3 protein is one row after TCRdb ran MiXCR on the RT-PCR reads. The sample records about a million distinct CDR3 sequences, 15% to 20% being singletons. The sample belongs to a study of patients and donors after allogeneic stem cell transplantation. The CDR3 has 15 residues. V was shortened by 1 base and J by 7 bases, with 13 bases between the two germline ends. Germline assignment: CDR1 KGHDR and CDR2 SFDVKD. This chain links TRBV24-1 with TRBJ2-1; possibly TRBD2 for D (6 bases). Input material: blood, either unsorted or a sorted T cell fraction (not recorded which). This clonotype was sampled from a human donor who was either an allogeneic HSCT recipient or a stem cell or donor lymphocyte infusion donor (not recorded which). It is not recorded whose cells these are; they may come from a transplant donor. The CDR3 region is CATSDLNGGENEQFF. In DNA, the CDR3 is TGTGCCACCAGTGATTTAAATGGAGGGGAGAATGAGCAGTTCTTC.